The 9 T cell receptor beta chains in this list originate from one sample, sequenced in a study of cytomegalovirus exposure and HLA in healthy donors. Primers: 60 Vbeta forward and 13 Jbeta reverse. Clones were read by immunoSEQ multiplex PCR, and TCRdb kept only the in-frame ones, dropping some. Here the sample table reports some 40,000 clones. The sequenced material came from PBMCs. The receptors shown here come from a human donor in good health.

Its frequency marks this clone as medium-sized (0.01 to 0.1%). V is TRBV27 and J is TRBJ1-4, with TRBD1 matching over 8 bases. The V segment lost 4 bases and the J segment 2 bases; nucleotides outside the gene matches: 6. Germline CDR1 reads MNHEY; CDR2 reads SMNVEV (reference sequence). There are 16 residues in the CDR3. CDR3 region: CASSSGGWGTNEKLFF. The CDR3 nucleotides are TGTGCCAGCAGTTCAGGGGGCTGGGGTACTAATGAAAAACTGTTTTTT.

V is TRBV10-3 and J is TRBJ2-7, with 9 bases lining up with TRBD1. The CDR3 covers 15 residues. Trimming took 4 bases from V and 6 from J; bases not matched to a gene: 10. Germline loops: CDR1 ENHRY, CDR2 SYGVKD. In DNA form, the CDR3 reads TGTGCCATCAGTGGGGGTCCCCGGACAGGGGCCGAGCAGTACTTC. Its protein product is CAISGGPRTGAEQYF.

V is TRBV7-3 and J is TRBJ1-1; D gene ambiguous. The CDR3 spans 13 residues. Germline V CDR1 and CDR2: SGHTA, FQGTGA. V lost 5 bases and J 1 base, leaving 8 bases between the germline ends. CDR3 DNA: TGTGCCAGCAGCCGGGGAGCGAACACTGAAGCTTTCTTT. It codes for CASSRGANTEAFF.

The rearrangement uses TRBV5-1 and TRBJ2-1, with 8 positions matching TRBD1. After removal of 0 bases from V and 15 bases from J, the junction contained 5 bases not matched to a gene. The CDR3 is made up of 12 amino acids. Germline CDR1 reads SGHRS; CDR2 reads YFSETQ. CDR3 region: CASSLAGTGMFF. In DNA form, the CDR3 reads TGCGCCAGCAGCTTGGCCGGGACAGGCATGTTCTTC.

The CDR3 DNA sequence: TGTGCCAGCAGTTCCGGGACAGGGCAACGTAGCAATCAGCCCCAGCATTTT. Its protein product is CASSSGTGQRSNQPQHF. The chain is built from TRBV28 and TRBJ1-5; 9 nucleotides agree with TRBD1. The CDR3 length is 17 residues. With V trimmed by 4 bases and J by 0 bases, 7 bases remained unmatched. Germline loops: CDR1 MDHEN, CDR2 SYDVKM.

The chain joins TRBV19 to TRBJ1-5; D may be TRBD1 (6 bases). The CDR3 runs to 14 residues. In germline, CDR1 is LNHDA, CDR2 SQIVND (reference sequence). Trimming stripped 6 bases from V and 0 bases from J, with 9 bases between. The CDR3 bases are TGTGCCAGTAGCGACAGGTCTAGCAATCAGCCCCAGCATTTT. Its translation is CASSDRSSNQPQHF.

The chain has TRBV7-9 and TRBJ1-6, with 7 bases that match TRBD1. The germline V gene has CDR1 SEHNR and CDR2 FQNEAQ (reference sequence). The CDR3 is 15 residues long. The V and J ends lost 5 bases and 9 bases, in that order; junction bases with no gene match: 10. CDR3 residues: CASSTPGQKTSPLHF. The CDR3 region has the DNA TGTGCCAGCAGCACCCCGGGACAGAAGACTTCACCCCTCCACTTT.

The gene calls are TRBV7-9 and TRBJ1-1; 7 bases are shared with TRBD1. Germline assignment: CDR1 SEHNR and CDR2 FQNEAQ (reference sequence). V lost 4 bases and J lost 10; bases outside the gene matches: 12. The CDR3 length is 14 residues. The CDR3 nucleotides read TGTGCCAGCAGCTCTACAGGAGGGGGCGGAGGAGCTTTCTTT. Its translation is CASSSTGGGGGAFF. Full variable domain (rest looked up from reference TRBV7-9 and TRBJ1-1): DTGVSQNPRHKITKRGQNVTFRCDPISEHNRLYWYRQTLGQGPEFLTYFQNEAQLEKSRLLSDRFSAERPKGSFSTLEIQRTEQGDSAMYLCASSSTGGGGGAFFGQGTRLTVV.

The rearrangement uses TRBV11-3 and TRBJ2-2; D might be TRBD1 (6 bases). The CDR3 runs to 15 residues. Trimming stripped 3 bases from V and 0 bases from J, with 8 bases between. Per the germline V gene, CDR1 is SGHNT and CDR2 is YENEEA. The chain's CDR3 is CASSFTGSNTGELFF. Written as DNA, the CDR3 is TGTGCCAGCAGCTTTACAGGGTCGAACACCGGGGAGCTGTTTTTT. Variable domain in full (rest from reference TRBV11-3 and TRBJ2-2): EAGVVQSPRYKIIEKKQPVAFWCNPISGHNTLYWYLQNLGQGPELLIRYENEEAVDDSQLPKDRFSAERLKGVDSTLKIQPAELGDSAVYLCASSFTGSNTGELFFGEGSRLTVL.